The present TCR beta chain was sequenced within a study of radiation and T cells in renal cell carcinoma (dated by TCRdb to 2018 to 2020). About the study as a whole: TCR beta sequencing covered 50 or so samples in total, comprising around 26 tumors and about 27 peripheral blood samples. Across all 55 or so samples, 4,016,671 unique CDR3 nucleotide sequences, encoding 2,658,974 unique CDR3 amino acid sequences, were identified. Summary of the overall study and its limitations: Higher TCR clonality was observed in irradiated tumors than in controls, with an average of roughly 50% of the repertoire accounted for by the top 100 clonotypes, compared with approximately 40% in nephrectomy-only tumors. Compared with control tumors, irradiated tumors had a greater number of dominant CDR3 motifs, and those motifs took up a bigger portion of the repertoire. Because only small tumor regions of approximately 0.91 g were available, intratumoral heterogeneity was not captured. The single-armed trial design could not address effects of radiation dose or scheduling on the TCR repertoire.

The immunoSEQ kit was used, according to the manufacturer's recommendations, to generate TCR beta libraries from genomic DNA. To prepare libraries, a first multiplex PCR with proprietary primers was run, followed by a second PCR that added unique barcodes, and a bead cleanup was done after each round. A kit-provided positive control reaction and a negative control reaction were included in every sample batch. The final libraries were assessed on an Agilent 4200 TapeStation D1000 ScreenTape, pooled by volume, and quantified by qPCR. Sequencing was performed on an Illumina NextSeq500 with a MidOutput 150-cycle cartridge, and 156 Read1 and 15 Index1 cycles were run with kit custom primers. The pooled library was loaded at approximately 0.95 pM with a roughly 20% PhiX control spike-in. As for the original processing: The vendor-processed data were analyzed in R, and a clonotype was defined as all T cells that share the same CDR3 nucleotide sequence. In the clone abundance analyses, frequencies in each sample were normalized to that sample's 10,000 most abundant clones. Before analysis, public T cell clones were removed, and these numbered fewer than five per sample on average. The dominant motif analysis was done with ImmunoMap using the PAM10 matrix, a gap penalty of 30, and a homology threshold of 0.3, and motifs with a cumulative frequency of at least 0.01 were considered dominant. Not all clones reach the TCRdb copy of this immuneACCESS table, which keeps in-frame sequences only. Checked studies attribute under half of the gap to unresolved V genes and leave the rest unexplained. The D gene and trimming were derived from the DNA, and the V and J assignments and clone size from that table. The sample table holds about 10,000 clones, of which about three fifths were seen once. The ten biggest clones cover around a tenth of the sample.

Ends trimmed: V by 5 bases, J by 4 bases; bases unmatched to a gene: 5. Inclusive of the bounding cysteine and phenylalanine, the CDR3 is 14 residues long. Only the CDR3 region is kept as DNA, spanning 42 bases read in frame from base 1. From the germline V gene, CDR1 is MDHEN and CDR2 is SYDVKM. In its sample, this clone comes out as medium-sized (0.01 to 0.1%). What antigen it recognizes has not been identified. Base qualities are not provided; no much larger clone lies one nucleotide away. The time point label on this specimen signifies: tumor resected at nephrectomy. The treatment or condition label for this specimen denotes: treatment-naive control, cytoreductive nephrectomy. Control tumors were obtained from treatment-naive renal cell carcinoma patients in whom cytoreductive nephrectomy was performed without prior radiation. All patients had renal cell carcinoma with clear cell pathology. Control tumors used for TCR sequencing were obtained from a handful of females and approximately eleven males (median age about 50 years, range about 40 to 90) and were resected from about 2011 to 2015. Tumors were dissociated mechanically, digested with collagenase/hyaluronidase at 37 degrees C, processed in gentleMACS C tubes, and stored in liquid nitrogen. Genomic DNA for TCR sequencing was prepared using the QIAamp DNA Blood Mini Kit (Qiagen). Samples were included in the analyses only if all quality control checks were passed.

The rearrangement combines TRBV28 with TRBJ2-5; TRBD2 agrees with 9 junctional bases. This material consisted of tumor tissue, taken from a patient whose treatment was nephrectomy without radiotherapy. This TCR derives from a man aged 40-55 years with renal cell carcinoma. The CDR3 in this case is CASSLREGLETQYF. The DNA sequence is given as TGTGCCAGCAGTCTGCGGGAGGGCCTAGAGACCCAGTACTTC.